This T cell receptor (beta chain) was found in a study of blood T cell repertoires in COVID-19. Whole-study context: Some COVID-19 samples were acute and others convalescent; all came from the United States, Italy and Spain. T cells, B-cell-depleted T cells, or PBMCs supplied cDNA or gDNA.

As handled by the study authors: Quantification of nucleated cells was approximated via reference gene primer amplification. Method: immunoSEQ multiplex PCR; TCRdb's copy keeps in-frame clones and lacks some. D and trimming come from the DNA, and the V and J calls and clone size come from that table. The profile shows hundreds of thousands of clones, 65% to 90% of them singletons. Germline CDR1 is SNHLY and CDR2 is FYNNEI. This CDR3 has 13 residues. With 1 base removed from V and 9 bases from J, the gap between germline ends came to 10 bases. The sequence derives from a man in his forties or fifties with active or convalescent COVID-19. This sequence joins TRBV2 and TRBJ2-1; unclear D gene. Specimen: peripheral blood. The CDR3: CASSEGLVGEQFF. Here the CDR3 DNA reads TGTGCCAGCAGTGAAGGGCTAGTTGGTGAGCAGTTCTTC.